The 22 T cell receptor beta chains below come from one sample, sequenced in a study of regulatory T cells in long-lasting Graves disease. Noted time point: newly diagnosed GD, antithyroid drugs for less than 3 months. Extracted PBMC RNA gave rise to the TCR library. Assembly of TCR beta libraries relied on iRepertoire HTBI primers together with Arm-PCR of CDR3 regions. MiXCR was run by TCRdb on the multiplex PCR reads, yielding one entry per CDR3 protein. The sample lists some 220,000 distinct CDR3 sequences, around a fifth seen once, with roughly 12% in the top ten. A further study also used this sample, focusing on T cells in Graves' hyperthyroidism and ophthalmopathy.

The material sequenced was peripheral blood mononuclear cells (PBMCs), taken at new diagnosis, from a patient treated with antithyroid drugs. The receptors were gathered from a woman aged 25 to 39 with Graves disease.

This chain links TRBV10-2 with TRBJ1-3; TRBD1 might be the D (6 bases). Trimming pared 3 bases from V and 0 bases from J, leaving 18 bases between. The CDR3 sequence is 18 residues long. Germline CDR1 is WSHSY and CDR2 is SAAADI. CDR3 residues: CASSDLRAGVNSGNTIYF. For the CDR3, the DNA is TGCGCCAGCAGTGACCTTCGGGCAGGGGTAAACTCTGGAAACACCATATATTTT.

This clonotype was picked up many times. The chain joins TRBV5-1 to TRBJ2-5; 14 bases align to TRBD2. The trim removed 4 bases at V and 5 bases at J, leaving 7 bases unmatched. There are 16 residues in the CDR3. CDR1 is SGHRS, CDR2 YFSETQ, per germline. The CDR3 here is CASSGTSGRPEETQYF. The CDR3 bases are TGCGCCAGCAGCGGGACTAGCGGGAGACCGGAGGAGACCCAGTACTTC.

With respect to this clonotype: The junction departs from the called germline gene at one end, perhaps through a read error. The CDR3 sequence is CAGQRTQGSEKLFF. CDR3 coding DNA: TGTGCCGGGCAACGAACCCAAGGGAGTGAAAAATTGTTTTTT. The V call is TRBV30, the J call TRBJ1-4; no clear D gene. Per germline, CDR1 GTSNPN and CDR2 SVGIG (reference sequence). The CDR3 spans 14 residues.

The chain uses TRBV19 and TRBJ2-2; 8 bases fit TRBD2. Germline V gene data show CDR1 as LNHDA and CDR2 as SQIVND (reference sequence). CDR3 length: 16 amino acids. V was pared by 6 bases and J by 2 bases, with 8 bases of the junction left unmatched. The CDR3 DNA reads TGTGCCAGTAGCCCCCTGGCGGGGGGTAACACCGGGGAGCTGTTTTTT. This translates into CASSPLAGGNTGELFF. The variable domain in full, with the rest retrieved from reference TRBV19 and TRBJ2-2, is DGGITQSPKYLFRKEGQNVTLSCEQNLNHDAMYWYRQDPGQGLRLIYYSQIVNDFQKGDIAEGYSVSREKKESFPLTVTSAQKNPTAFYLCASSPLAGGNTGELFFGEGSRLTVL.

V gene TRBV5-1 combines with J gene TRBJ1-2; possible D gene TRBD1, 5 bases. Trimming removed 3 bases from V and 0 bases from J, with 12 bases in between. The germline gives CDR1 SGHRS, CDR2 YFSETQ. The CDR3 length is 15 residues. The CDR3 sequence: CASSWGTEANYGYTF. In nucleotides, the CDR3 is TGCGCCAGCAGCTGGGGGACTGAGGCTAACTATGGCTACACCTTC.

This clonotype occurred a few times. Being one base from a much bigger clone, this may be a read error. CDR3 sequence: CASKLAMHERFF. For the CDR3, the DNA is TGTGCCAGCAAGCTAGCTATGCATGAGCGGTTCTTC. V gene TRBV12-3 or TRBV12-4 combines with J gene TRBJ2-1; D perhaps matches TRBD2 (5 bases). The CDR3 consists of 12 residues.

This clonotype appeared a few times. This likely came from a read error, as a far larger clone is one base away. The chain has TRBV2 and TRBJ2-7, with TRBD1 identical over 9 bases. CDR3 length: 14 amino acids. V was clipped by 6 bases and J by 7 bases; unmatched bases: 10. CDR1 SNHLY and CDR2 FYNNEI come from the germline V gene. The CDR3 bases are TGTGCCAGCAGGGAGGACAGGGGCTACAATGAGCAGTACTTC. Protein sequence: CASREDRGYNEQYF.

Note on this clonotype: The likely explanation is a read error, given a far larger clone one base away. DNA of the CDR3: TGTGCCAGCAGCTCCGGACAGGCCAATTCACCCCTCCGCTTT. It is translated as CASSSGQANSPLRF. The V and J genes are TRBV11-3 and TRBJ1-6; 7 nucleotides match TRBD1. The V gene's germline CDR1 is SGHNT and CDR2 YENEEA. CDR3 length equals 14 residues. Based on the CDR3 plus reference TRBV11-3 and TRBJ1-6, the full variable domain is EAGVVQSPRYKIIEKKQPVAFWCNPISGHNTLYWYLQNLGQGPELLIRYENEEAVDDSQLPKDRFSAERLKGVDSTLKIQPAELGDSAVYLCASSSGQANSPLRFGNGTRLTVT.

This clonotype was picked up many times. The V call is TRBV24-1, the J call TRBJ2-2, with 8 positions matching TRBD1. The CDR3 has 16 amino acids. Trimming removed 1 base from V and 5 bases from J; junction bases left unmatched: 5. Germline V gene data show CDR1 as KGHDR and CDR2 as SFDVKD. The CDR3 loop reads CATSDFGRGRTGELFF. CDR3 nucleotide sequence: TGTGCCACCAGTGATTTTGGCAGGGGGCGGACCGGGGAGCTGTTTTTT.

The V and J genes are TRBV24-1 and TRBJ1-2; D is possibly TRBD1 (5 bases). The CDR3 spans 13 residues. Trimming took off 9 bases at V and 5 bases at J, with 15 bases between the two ends. Germline CDR1 and CDR2: KGHDR and SFDVKD. DNA for the CDR3: TGTGCCACCTACGCAGGGTCAGGGTATGGCTACACCTTC. Its translation: CATYAGSGYGYTF.

This clonotype was observed many times. This rearrangement joins TRBV28 to TRBJ1-2, with no clear D. Trimming stripped 7 bases from V and 7 bases from J, with 19 bases between. Germline loops: CDR1 MDHEN, CDR2 SYDVKM. The CDR3 extends over 14 amino acids. The CDR3 nucleotides are TGTGCCAGCACCTCCAGGACGCCTAATTTTGGCTACACCTTC. This gives the protein CASTSRTPNFGYTF.

In its sample, this clonotype was seen many times. This sequence joins TRBV12-3 or TRBV12-4 and TRBJ1-2; 8 bases align to TRBD1. Trimming removed 2 bases from V and 5 bases from J; junction bases left unmatched: 10. This CDR3 contains 16 residues. The CDR3 here is CASSLLTGTGVYGYTF. CDR3 sequence (DNA): TGTGCCAGCAGTTTACTGACCGGGACAGGCGTATATGGCTACACCTTC.

V and J are TRBV28 and TRBJ2-1; perhaps D is TRBD1 or TRBD2 (6 bases each). Looked up from germline, CDR1 is MDHEN and CDR2 is SYDVKM. CDR3 size: 15 residues. Between the trimmed V and J ends, which lost 6 bases and 0 bases, there was a span of 12 bases. CDR3 in DNA: TGTGCCAGCAGACGACTAGGGGGCTCCTACAATGAGCAGTTCTTC. Translating it yields CASRRLGGSYNEQFF.

The chain recombines TRBV20-1 with TRBJ2-5; TRBD2 agrees at 8 bases. The CDR3 covers 13 residues. Germline V gene data show CDR1 as DFQATT and CDR2 as SNEGSKA (reference sequence). After removal of 2 bases from V and 5 bases from J, the junction contained 4 bases not matched to a gene. The DNA for the CDR3 is TGCAGTGCTAGACGAGCTAGCGGGGAGACCCAGTACTTC. Protein product: CSARRASGETQYF.

This clonotype has at least ten counts. The CDR3 is CASSLKPRLHNEQFF. In DNA form, the CDR3 reads TGTGCCAGCAGTTTAAAACCACGTCTCCACAATGAGCAGTTCTTC. V is TRBV28 and J is TRBJ2-1; the D is unclear. The CDR3 totals 15 residues. CDR1 is MDHEN and CDR2 is SYDVKM in the germline V gene. V was shortened by 2 bases and J by 5 bases, with 13 bases between the two germline ends.

This clonotype was observed at least ten times. The J gene is TRBJ1-2, the V gene TRBV7-9, with D hard to call. The length of the CDR3 is 14 residues. Germline CDR1 SEHNR, CDR2 FQNEAQ (reference sequence). V was clipped by 1 base and J by 1 base, with 7 bases between them. Written as DNA, the CDR3 is TGTGCCAGCAGCTTAGATGCGCATAACTATGGCTACACCTTC. As protein: CASSLDAHNYGYTF.

This clonotype occurred many times. The chain links TRBV24-1 to TRBJ2-3, with 12 bases identical to TRBD2. CDR3 length equals 16 residues. Trimming cost V 4 bases and J 5 bases; bases outside gene matches: 6. Germline V lookup: CDR1 KGHDR, CDR2 SFDVKD. The CDR3 is CATSDPSGRAIDTQYF. CDR3 nucleotides: TGTGCCACCAGTGACCCTAGCGGGAGGGCCATAGATACGCAGTATTTT.

This clonotype was detected many times. The chain recombines TRBV20-1 with TRBJ1-1; 11 positions agree with TRBD1. The CDR3 extends over 17 amino acids. The trim removed 5 bases at V and 4 bases at J, leaving 15 bases unmatched. Germline CDR1 is DFQATT and CDR2 is SNEGSKA (reference sequence). CDR3 loop: CSALRWRTGGVSTEAFF. DNA for the CDR3: TGCAGTGCTTTAAGGTGGAGGACAGGGGGCGTGAGCACTGAAGCTTTCTTT.

The sample holds many counts of this clonotype. The chain uses TRBV19 and TRBJ2-3; TRBD1 aligns across 8 bases. CDR1 and CDR2 (germline): LNHDA, SQIVND (reference sequence). CDR3 size: 15 residues. Unmatched junction bases numbered 6, after V lost 6 bases and J lost 1 base. The CDR3 DNA is TGTGCCAGTAGCCTCTCGGACAGGGGCACAGATACGCAGTATTTT. Protein: CASSLSDRGTDTQYF.

This clonotype has a count of ten or more. The CDR3, as DNA: TGTGCCAGCAGCGTAGGACCCACCGGAGGCTCCTATAATTCACCCCTCCACTTT. Translating it yields CASSVGPTGGSYNSPLHF. The chain uses TRBV9 and TRBJ1-6; D uncertain. The V gene's germline CDR1 is SGDLS and CDR2 YYNGEE. CDR3 size: 18 residues. The germline V and J ends were trimmed by 0 bases and 0 bases, with 13 bases remaining between them.

There are many counts of this clonotype. V is TRBV20-1 and J is TRBJ1-6, with D maybe TRBD1 (5 bases). Between the trimmed V and J ends, which lost 6 bases and 8 bases, there was a span of 11 bases. CDR1 and CDR2 from the germline V gene are DFQATT and SNEGSKA (reference sequence). This CDR3 spans 12 amino acids. The CDR3 reads CSAGGADSPLHF. The DNA of the CDR3 is TGCAGTGCCGGGGGTGCGGATTCACCCCTCCACTTT.

This clonotype was observed at least ten times. V and J are TRBV27 and TRBJ1-1; D not resolved. Trimming took off 6 bases at V and 4 bases at J, with 15 bases between the two ends. The length of the CDR3 is 14 residues. Germline V gene sequence: CDR1 MNHEY, CDR2 SMNVEV (reference sequence). CDR3 sequence reads: CASRPPRGVTEAFF. CDR3 DNA: TGTGCCAGCAGACCCCCCCGGGGAGTCACTGAAGCTTTCTTT.